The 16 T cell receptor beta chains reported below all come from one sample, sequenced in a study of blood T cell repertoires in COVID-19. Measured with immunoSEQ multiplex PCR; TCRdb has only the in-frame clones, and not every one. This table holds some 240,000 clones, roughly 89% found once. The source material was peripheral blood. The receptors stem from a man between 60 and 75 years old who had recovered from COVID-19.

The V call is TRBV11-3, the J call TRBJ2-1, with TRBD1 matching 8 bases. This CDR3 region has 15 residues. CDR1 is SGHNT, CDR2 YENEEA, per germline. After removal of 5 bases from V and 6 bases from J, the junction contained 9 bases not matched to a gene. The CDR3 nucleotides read TGTGCCAGCAGCGCAGGACGGACAGGGTTCAATGAGCAGTTCTTC. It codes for CASSAGRTGFNEQFF.

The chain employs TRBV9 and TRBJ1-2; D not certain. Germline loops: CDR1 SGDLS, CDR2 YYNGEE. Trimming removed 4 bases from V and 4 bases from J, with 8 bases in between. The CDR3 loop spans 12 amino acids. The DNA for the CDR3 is TGTGCCAGCAGCAGAGAGGGCTATGGCTACACCTTC. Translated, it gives CASSREGYGYTF.

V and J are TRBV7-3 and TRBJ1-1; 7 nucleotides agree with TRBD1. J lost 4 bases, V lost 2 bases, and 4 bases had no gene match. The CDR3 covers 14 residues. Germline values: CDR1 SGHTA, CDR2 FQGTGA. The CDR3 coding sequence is TGTGCCAGCAGCTTAGACAGGGAGGCCACTGAAGCTTTCTTT. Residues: CASSLDREATEAFF.

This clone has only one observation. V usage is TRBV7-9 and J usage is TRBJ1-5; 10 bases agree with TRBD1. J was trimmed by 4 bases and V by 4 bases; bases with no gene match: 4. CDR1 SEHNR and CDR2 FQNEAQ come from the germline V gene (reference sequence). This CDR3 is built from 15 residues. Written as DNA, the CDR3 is TGTGCCAGCAGCTCCGGGACAGGGGCAAATCAGCCCCAGCATTTT. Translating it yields CASSSGTGANQPQHF.

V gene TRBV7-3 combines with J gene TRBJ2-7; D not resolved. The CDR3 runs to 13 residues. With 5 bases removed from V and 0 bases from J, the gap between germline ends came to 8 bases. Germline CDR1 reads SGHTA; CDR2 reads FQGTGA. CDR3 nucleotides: TGTGCCAGCAGCCCAGTTAACTCCTACGAGCAGTACTTC. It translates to CASSPVNSYEQYF.

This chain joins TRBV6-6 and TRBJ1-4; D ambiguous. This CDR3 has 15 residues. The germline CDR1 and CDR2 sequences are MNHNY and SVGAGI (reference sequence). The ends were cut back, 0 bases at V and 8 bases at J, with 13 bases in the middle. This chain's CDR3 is CASSYSVREREKLFF. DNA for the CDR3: TGTGCCAGCAGTTACTCGGTGCGGGAACGCGAAAAACTGTTTTTT.

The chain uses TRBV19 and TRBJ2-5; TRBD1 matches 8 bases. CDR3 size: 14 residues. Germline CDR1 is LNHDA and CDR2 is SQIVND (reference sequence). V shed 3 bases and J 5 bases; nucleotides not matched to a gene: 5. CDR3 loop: CASSITGGTETQYF. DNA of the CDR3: TGTGCCAGTAGTATCACAGGGGGTACGGAGACCCAGTACTTC.

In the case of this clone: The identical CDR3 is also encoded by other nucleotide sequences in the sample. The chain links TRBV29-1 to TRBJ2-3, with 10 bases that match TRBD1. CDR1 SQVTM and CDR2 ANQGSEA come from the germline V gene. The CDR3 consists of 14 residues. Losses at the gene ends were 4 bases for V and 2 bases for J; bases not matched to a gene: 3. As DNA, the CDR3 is TGCAGCGTTGTAGGGACAGGGGTCACAGATACGCAGTATTTT. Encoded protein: CSVVGTGVTDTQYF.

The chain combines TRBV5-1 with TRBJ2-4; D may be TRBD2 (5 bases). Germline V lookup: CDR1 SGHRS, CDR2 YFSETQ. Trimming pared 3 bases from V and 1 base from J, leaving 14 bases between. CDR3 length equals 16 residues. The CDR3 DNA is TGCGCCAGCAGCTCGGACTCCCGGTCCGCCAAAAACATTCAGTACTTC. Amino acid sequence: CASSSDSRSAKNIQYF.

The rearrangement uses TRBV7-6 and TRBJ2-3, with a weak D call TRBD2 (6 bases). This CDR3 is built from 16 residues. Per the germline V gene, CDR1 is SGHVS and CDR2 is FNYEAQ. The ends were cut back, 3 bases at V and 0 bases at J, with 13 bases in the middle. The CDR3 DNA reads TGTGCCAGCAGCTTCCGCAGCGGGCAGAGCACAGATACGCAGTATTTT. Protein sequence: CASSFRSGQSTDTQYF.

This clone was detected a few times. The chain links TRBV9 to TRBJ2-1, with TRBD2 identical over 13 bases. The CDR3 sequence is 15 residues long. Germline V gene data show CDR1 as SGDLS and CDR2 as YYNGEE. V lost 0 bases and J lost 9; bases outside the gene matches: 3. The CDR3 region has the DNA TGTGCCAGCAGCGTAGGGGGACTAGCGGGAATTGAGCAGTTCTTC. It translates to CASSVGGLAGIEQFF.

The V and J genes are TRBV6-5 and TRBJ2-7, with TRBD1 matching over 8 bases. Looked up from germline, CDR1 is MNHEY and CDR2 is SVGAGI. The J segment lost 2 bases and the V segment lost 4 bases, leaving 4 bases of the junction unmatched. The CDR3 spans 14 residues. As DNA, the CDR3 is TGTGCCAGCAGTTGGGACAGGCGCACCTACGAGCAGTACTTC. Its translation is CASSWDRRTYEQYF.

In nucleotides, the CDR3 is TGCGCCAGCAGCCAAGATTGGCGGAAAGAGACCCAGTACTTC. As protein: CASSQDWRKETQYF. The rearrangement links TRBV4-3 to TRBJ2-5; D gene ambiguous. CDR3 size: 14 residues. Looked up from germline, CDR1 is LGHNA and CDR2 is YSLEER. V lost 0 bases, J lost 3 bases, and 8 bases lay in between.

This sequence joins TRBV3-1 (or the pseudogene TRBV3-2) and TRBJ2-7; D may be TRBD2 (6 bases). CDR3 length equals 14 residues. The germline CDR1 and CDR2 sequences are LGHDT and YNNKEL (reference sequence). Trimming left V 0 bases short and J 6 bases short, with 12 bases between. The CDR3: CASSQEWTTGEQYF. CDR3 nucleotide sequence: TGTGCCAGCAGCCAAGAATGGACTACCGGCGAGCAGTACTTC.

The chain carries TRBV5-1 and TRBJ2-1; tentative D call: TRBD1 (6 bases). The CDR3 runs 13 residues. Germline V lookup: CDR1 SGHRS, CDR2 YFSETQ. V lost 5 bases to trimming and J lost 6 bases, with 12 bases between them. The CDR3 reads CASRLQGTNEQFF. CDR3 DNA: TGCGCCAGCAGGTTACAGGGTACCAATGAGCAGTTCTTC.

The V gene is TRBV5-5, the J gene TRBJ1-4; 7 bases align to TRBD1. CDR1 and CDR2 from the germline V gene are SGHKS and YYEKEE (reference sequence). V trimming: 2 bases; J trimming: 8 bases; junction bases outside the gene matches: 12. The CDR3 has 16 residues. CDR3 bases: TGTGCCAGCAGCTTATTGCTTACGGCAGGGGGAGAAAAACTGTTTTTT. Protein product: CASSLLLTAGGEKLFF.